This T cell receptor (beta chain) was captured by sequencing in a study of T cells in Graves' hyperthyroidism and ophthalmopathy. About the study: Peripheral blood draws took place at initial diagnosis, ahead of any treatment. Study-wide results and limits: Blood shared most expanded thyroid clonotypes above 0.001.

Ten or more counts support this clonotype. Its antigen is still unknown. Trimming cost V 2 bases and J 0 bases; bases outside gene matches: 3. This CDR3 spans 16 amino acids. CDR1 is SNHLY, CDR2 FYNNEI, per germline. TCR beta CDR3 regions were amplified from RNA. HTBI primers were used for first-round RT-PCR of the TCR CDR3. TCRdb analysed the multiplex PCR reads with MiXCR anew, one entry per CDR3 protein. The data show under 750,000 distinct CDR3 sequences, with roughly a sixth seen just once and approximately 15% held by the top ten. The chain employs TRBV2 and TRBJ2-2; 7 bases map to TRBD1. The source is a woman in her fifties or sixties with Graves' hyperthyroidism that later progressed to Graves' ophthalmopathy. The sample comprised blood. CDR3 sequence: CASSERQGANTGELFF. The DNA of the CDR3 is TGTGCCAGCAGTGAACGGCAGGGGGCGAACACCGGGGAGCTGTTTTTT. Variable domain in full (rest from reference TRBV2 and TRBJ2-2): EPEVTQTPSHQVTQMGQEVILRCVPISNHLYFYWYRQILGQKVEFLVSFYNNEISEKSEIFDDQFSVERPDGSNFTLKIRSTKLEDSAMYFCASSERQGANTGELFFGEGSRLTVL.